One sample yielded the 5 T cell receptor beta chains listed below, sequenced in a study of blood T cell repertoires in COVID-19. The method was immunoSEQ multiplex PCR; TCRdb's version includes in-frame clones alone and lacks a portion of them. The sample contains 300,000 to 400,000 clones, approximately 90% of which appear only once. What was sequenced was peripheral blood. All receptors derive from a man aged 25-40 years with COVID-19, enrolled during active disease.

This chain uses TRBV2 with TRBJ2-7; the match to TRBD1 covers 7 bases. The trim removed 8 bases at V and 2 bases at J, leaving 33 bases unmatched. The CDR3 contains 22 residues. CDR1 and CDR2 from the germline V gene are SNHLY and FYNNEI. The CDR3 DNA sequence: TGTGCCAGCGCTGTCTTGGTGGCGACCAGACAGGGCACTAAGTCCTTAGCCTACGAGCAGTACTTC. It translates to CASAVLVATRQGTKSLAYEQYF. Full variable domain (missing parts from reference TRBV2 and TRBJ2-7): EPEVTQTPSHQVTQMGQEVILRCVPISNHLYFYWYRQILGQKVEFLVSFYNNEISEKSEIFDDQFSVERPDGSNFTLKIRSTKLEDSAMYFCASAVLVATRQGTKSLAYEQYFGPGTRLTVT.

A remark on this clone: It is unclear where the CDR3 begins or ends on the DNA, so no DNA is shown, and the CDR3 is as TCRdb lists it. The chain couples TRBV14 to TRBJ2-7; no DNA check was done on the table's D call, TRBD1. CDR1 SGHDN and CDR2 FVKESK come from the germline V gene. The CDR3 region is 13 residues in length, termini included. The CDR3 loop reads CASSQVGAGTAYF.

J is TRBJ1-1 and V is TRBV6-6; D not certain. This CDR3 is built from 14 residues. Germline-derived CDR1 and CDR2 are MNHNY and SVGAGI (reference sequence). The V and J ends lost 4 bases and 2 bases respectively, with 11 bases between them. The chain's CDR3 is CASSSPGGNTEAFF. CDR3 DNA sequence: TGTGCCAGCAGTTCCCCAGGAGGTAACACTGAAGCTTTCTTT.

The V and J genes are TRBV5-4 and TRBJ1-1, with D unresolved. Germline loops: CDR1 SGHNT, CDR2 YYREEE (reference sequence). This CDR3 comprises 16 residues. V shed 0 bases and J shed 0 bases, with 12 bases lying between them. DNA of the CDR3: TGTGCCAGCAGCTTGGATCCAGGCCGTATGAACACTGAAGCTTTCTTT. Protein: CASSLDPGRMNTEAFF.

On this clone itself: Other DNA sequences in the sample encode the same CDR3. This chain connects TRBV6-5 to TRBJ1-2; D is unclear. Germline values: CDR1 MNHEY, CDR2 SVGAGI. The CDR3 runs to 12 residues. V was cut by 4 bases and J by 5 bases, with 8 bases left in between. CDR3 region: CASSSPGYGYTF. CDR3 coding DNA: TGTGCCAGCAGTTCGCCGGGTTATGGCTACACCTTC.